This TCR beta chain was obtained from a study of identical twins. Whole-study findings and limits: Models underestimated out-of-frame TCR alpha sharing in monozygotic twins.

V dropped 3 bases and J dropped 8 bases, with 13 bases sitting between them. The CDR3 extends over 13 amino acids. Each CDR3 protein gets one entry after TCRdb re-called the 5' RACE reads with MiXCR. Among 520,000 or so distinct CDR3 sequences listed, roughly a fifth were seen once. This clonotype has a count of ten or more. Its antigen is unidentified. These same records also appear under a second study, on T cells expressing NK-cell markers. That report notes: Among four donors, these clonotypes also ranked first in the CD3+CD56-NKG2C+ fraction.

The sequenced sample was CD4+ T cells sorted from blood. The source is a woman between 18 and 29 years old in good health. The V and J genes are TRBV12-3 or TRBV12-4 and TRBJ1-2; D is ambiguous. Here the CDR3 DNA reads TGTGCCAGCAGTTTTGGAAGGGAGAGGGGCTACACCTTC. This codes for CASSFGRERGYTF.